This entry is about one TCR beta chain. Its target is not known. This sample was included in a study of blood T cells in healthy people across ages. Germline assignment: CDR1 ENHRY and CDR2 SYGVKD. The V end was cut by 6 bases, the J end by 7 bases, with 15 bases between. The CDR3 covers 13 residues. Using a J-beta primer mix together with a sample-barcoded 5' primer, a second PCR was run for about 6 to 12 cycles. TCRdb reanalysed the 5' RACE reads using MiXCR and keeps one entry per CDR3 protein. The table has over 1,300,000 distinct CDR3 sequences, 59% seen once. The study's findings and limits: Across the age range, TCR beta diversity per million T cells fell in a roughly linear way.

The J gene is TRBJ1-2, the V gene TRBV10-3, with D perhaps TRBD1 (5 bases). Input material: blood. This TCR was recovered from a man aged 18 to 35 in good health. This chain's CDR3 is CAISRQSMGGYTF. The CDR3 DNA is TGTGCCATCAGCCGACAGTCAATGGGTGGCTACACCTTC.